The 25 T cell receptor beta chains below were found in one sample sequenced in a study of T cells after yellow fever vaccination (dated by TCRdb to the late 2010s). Libraries were constructed by 5' RACE. TCRdb names Illumina HiSeq 2500 as the instrument used. TCRdb reran the public reads through fastp at Q25 and MiXCR, keeping productive beta chains. Every entry covers one CDR3 protein and lists the most common genes and DNA from its rows. This sample comprises about 580,000 distinct CDR3 sequences, roughly 17% of them detected only once. Of the sample, around a sixth is held by the ten largest clones. The treatment or condition label here, explained by the study, means: live attenuated yellow fever vaccine strain. The sequencing used PBMCs, collected 4 to 5 days after the first yellow fever vaccination. These receptors were collected from a man aged 18 to 35 who received the YFV17D yellow fever vaccine.

The rearrangement links TRBV7-9 to TRBJ2-7, with a weak D call TRBD2 (5 bases). The germline CDR1 and CDR2 sequences are SEHNR and FQNEAQ (reference sequence). The CDR3 totals 12 residues. V was cut by 5 bases and J by 6 bases, with 11 bases left in between. The CDR3 protein is CASSHLGSEQYF. DNA for the CDR3: TGTGCCAGCAGCCACTTAGGGAGCGAGCAGTACTTC.

The chain carries TRBV29-1 and TRBJ2-3; D is uncertain. CDR1 and CDR2 (germline): SQVTM, ANQGSEA. The V end was cut by 7 bases, the J end by 6 bases, with 14 bases between. The CDR3 totals 12 residues. This chain's CDR3 is CSGASAGDTQYF. As DNA, the CDR3 is TGCAGCGGGGCGTCAGCCGGGGATACGCAGTATTTT.

This clonotype was found many times. The gene calls are TRBV6-5 and TRBJ2-2, with no clear D. V lost 2 bases and J 0 bases, leaving 16 bases between the germline ends. Germline-derived CDR1 and CDR2 are MNHEY and SVGAGI. The CDR3 runs 18 residues. The CDR3 region is CASSYPANFFANTGELFF. DNA for the CDR3: TGTGCCAGCAGTTACCCAGCGAACTTCTTCGCGAACACCGGGGAGCTGTTTTTT.

This clonotype was counted only a few times. The V call is TRBV7-8, the J call TRBJ1-6, with D unclear. The length of the CDR3 is 17 residues. With 7 bases removed from V and 7 bases from J, the gap between germline ends came to 23 bases. Germline values: CDR1 SGHVS, CDR2 FQNEAQ. CDR3 coding DNA: TGTGCCAGCACCCTGACTGTGGGTGGGGTAGAAAATTCACCCCTCCACTTT. Translation gives CASTLTVGGVENSPLHF. The entire variable domain, with the rest obtained from reference TRBV7-8 and TRBJ1-6, is as follows: GAGVSQSPRYKVAKRGQDVALRCDPISGHVSLFWYQQALGQGPEFLTYFQNEAQLDKSGLPSDRFFAERPEGSVSTLKIQRTQQEDSAVYLCASTLTVGGVENSPLHFGNGTRLTVT.

This clonotype was observed a few times. The chain combines TRBV3-1 with TRBJ1-1; no definite D call. CDR1 and CDR2 from the germline V gene are LGHDT and YNNKEL (reference sequence). Trimming removed 1 base from V and 5 bases from J, with 8 bases in between. The CDR3 contains 13 residues. CDR3 protein: CASSQGTTTEAFF. As DNA, the CDR3 is TGTGCCAGCAGCCAAGGGACCACTACTGAAGCTTTCTTT.

A few counts support this clonotype. The rearrangement uses TRBV20-1 and TRBJ1-3; unclear D gene. The V end was cut by 5 bases, the J end by 7 bases, with 12 bases between. The CDR3 has 12 residues. The germline V gene has CDR1 DFQATT and CDR2 SNEGSKA (reference sequence). For the CDR3, the DNA is TGCAGTGCTGTTAAGCCTCCCAACACCATATATTTT. It specifies CSAVKPPNTIYF.

V gene TRBV5-1 combines with J gene TRBJ2-2; either TRBD1 or TRBD2 may supply D (5 bases each). Per the germline V gene, CDR1 is SGHRS and CDR2 is YFSETQ. V lost 4 bases to trimming and J lost 5 bases, with 15 bases between them. This CDR3 is built from 15 residues. DNA of the CDR3: TGCGCCAGCAGCCCCCAGGGCTGGGGGACCGGGGAGCTGTTTTTT. This codes for CASSPQGWGTGELFF.

The chain links TRBV7-9 to TRBJ1-1; D call uncertain. CDR1 is SEHNR, CDR2 FQNEAQ, per germline (reference sequence). This CDR3 region has 15 residues. V was pared by 5 bases and J by 0 bases, with 13 bases between. The CDR3 DNA is TGTGCCAGCAGCCTACAACAGCAATTGAACACTGAAGCTTTCTTT. Its protein is CASSLQQQLNTEAFF.

This clonotype has only a few counts. The rearrangement links TRBV5-5 to TRBJ2-7; 9 bases align to TRBD2. Trimming took 3 bases from V and 4 from J; bases not matched to a gene: 5. Looked up from germline, CDR1 is SGHKS and CDR2 is YYEKEE (reference sequence). CDR3 size: 14 residues. CDR3 sequence (DNA): TGTGCCAGCAGCTGGGTAGCGGGGGATTACGAGCAGTACTTC. Encoded protein: CASSWVAGDYEQYF.

In its sample, this clonotype was seen a few times. V gene TRBV12-3 or TRBV12-4 combines with J gene TRBJ2-3; 10 nucleotides match TRBD2. This CDR3 comprises 15 residues. With V trimmed by 5 bases and J by 11 bases, 13 bases remained unmatched. CDR3 coding DNA: TGTGCCAGCAGTCCCGTGGGGACTAGCGTAAAAAAGCAGTATTTT. Translating it yields CASSPVGTSVKKQYF.

The rearrangement links TRBV7-2 to TRBJ1-2; tentative D call: TRBD1 (6 bases). The ends were cut back, 1 base at V and 0 bases at J, with 12 bases in the middle. Germline V gene lookup returns CDR1 SGHTA and CDR2 FQGNSA. CDR3 length: 16 residues. In DNA form, the CDR3 reads TGTGCCAGCAGCTTAGTTGGGGGCCAGGCTAACTATGGCTACACCTTC. Residues: CASSLVGGQANYGYTF.

The chain carries TRBV29-1 and TRBJ1-1; D might be TRBD1 (6 bases). Germline CDR1 and CDR2: SQVTM and ANQGSEA. The CDR3 has 12 amino acids. With 4 bases removed from V and 5 bases from J, the gap between germline ends came to 11 bases. The DNA for the CDR3 is TGCAGCGTTGGAATAGGGGGGACTGAAGCTTTCTTT. Translation: CSVGIGGTEAFF.

The chain joins TRBV7-9 to TRBJ2-7; TRBD1 matches at 9 bases. Per the germline V gene, CDR1 is SEHNR and CDR2 is FQNEAQ (reference sequence). With V trimmed by 0 bases and J by 1 base, 4 bases remained unmatched. CDR3 length: 16 residues. The CDR3 spells CASSLASGQGSYEQYF. In nucleotides, the CDR3 is TGTGCCAGCAGCTTAGCCAGCGGACAGGGGTCCTACGAGCAGTACTTC.

In nucleotides, the CDR3 is TGCAGTCCGAGGTTTTACAATGAGCAGTTCTTC. Translating it yields CSPRFYNEQFF. V is TRBV29-1 and J is TRBJ2-1; no reliable D call. Germline CDR1 and CDR2: SQVTM and ANQGSEA. The length of the CDR3 is 11 residues.

The sample holds a few counts of this clonotype. J is TRBJ2-1 and V is TRBV30, with 9 bases fitting TRBD2. This CDR3 region has 16 residues. Per the germline V gene, CDR1 is GTSNPN and CDR2 is SVGIG (reference sequence). V lost 5 bases, J lost 16 bases, and 24 bases stayed unmatched. The CDR3 coding sequence is TGTGCCTGGGAGGACCGATACTCGGTCGCGGGGGGGCCGGGATTCTTC. Amino acid sequence: CAWEDRYSVAGGPGFF. The complete variable domain, with remaining parts taken from reference TRBV30 and TRBJ2-1, reads SQTIHQWPATLVQPVGSPLSLECTVEGTSNPNLYWYRQAAGRGLQLLFYSVGIGQISSEVPQNLSASRPQDRQFILSSKKLLLSDSGFYLCAWEDRYSVAGGPGFFGPGTRLTVL.

This clonotype was seen ten or more times. The CDR3 sequence: CASRSSTDTQYF. The CDR3 DNA sequence: TGTGCCTCACGATCTAGCACAGATACGCAGTATTTT. The chain employs TRBV27 and TRBJ2-3; unclear D gene. Trimming left V 11 bases short and J 0 bases short, with 9 bases between. Germline values: CDR1 MNHEY, CDR2 SMNVEV (reference sequence). The CDR3 covers 12 residues.

The V and J genes are TRBV14 and TRBJ2-3, with a tentative D call TRBD2 (6 bases). V lost 0 bases and J 6 bases, leaving 7 bases between the germline ends. The CDR3 spans 13 residues. Germline CDR1 reads SGHDN; CDR2 reads FVKESK. CDR3 amino acids: CASSQELADTQYF. CDR3 coding DNA: TGTGCCAGCAGCCAAGAGCTAGCGGATACGCAGTATTTT.

The CDR3 loop reads CASSASQGWEQYV. As DNA, the CDR3 is TGTGCCAGCAGCGCCTCACAGGGGTGGGAGCAGTACGTC. The J gene is TRBJ2-7, the V gene TRBV7-2; TRBD1 agrees at 7 bases. After removal of 5 bases from V and 7 bases from J, the junction contained 8 bases not matched to a gene. This CDR3 has 13 residues. Looked up from germline, CDR1 is SGHTA and CDR2 is FQGNSA.

The rearrangement links TRBV20-1 to TRBJ2-1; TRBD2 agrees at 11 bases. The CDR3 length is 14 residues. Germline V lookup: CDR1 DFQATT, CDR2 SNEGSKA (reference sequence). Trimming took 6 bases from V and 9 from J; bases not matched to a gene: 10. DNA for the CDR3: TGCAGTGCCCAGTTAGCGGGGGGGCTATCTGAGCAGTTCTTC. Residues: CSAQLAGGLSEQFF.

This clonotype was seen more than once but under ten times. This chain joins TRBV25-1 and TRBJ2-3; 7 bases fit TRBD2. This CDR3 spans 15 amino acids. V lost 6 bases and J lost 2; bases outside the gene matches: 8. CDR1 is MGHDK and CDR2 is SYGVNS in the germline V gene. In DNA, the CDR3 is TGTGCCAGCAGCAGTCGGGGACTATACACAGATACGCAGTATTTT. The encoded protein is CASSSRGLYTDTQYF. Looking up the rest from reference TRBV25-1 and TRBJ2-3 gives the full variable domain: EADIYQTPRYLVIGTGKKITLECSQTMGHDKMYWYQQDPGMELHLIHYSYGVNSTEKGDLSSESTVSRIRTEHFPLTLESARPSHTSQYLCASSSRGLYTDTQYFGPGTRLTVL.

The table lists this clonotype with a few counts. The rearrangement joins TRBV11-1 to TRBJ2-3, with D unresolved. With 4 bases removed from V and 3 bases from J, the gap between germline ends came to 23 bases. Germline V gives CDR1 SGHAT, CDR2 FQDESV (reference sequence). CDR3 length equals 18 residues. DNA of the CDR3: TGTGCCAGCAGCTCTCATTCCGAGGTTAAGGCCGGGACAGATACGCAGTATTTT. It is translated as CASSSHSEVKAGTDTQYF.

V usage is TRBV7-8 and J usage is TRBJ2-5; D is perhaps TRBD1 or TRBD2 (6 bases each). The CDR3 loop spans 18 amino acids. The V and J ends lost 3 bases and 0 bases respectively, with 20 bases between them. Germline CDR1 and CDR2: SGHVS and FQNEAQ. This CDR3 is CASSFLFPKRGDQETQYF. The CDR3 coding sequence is TGTGCCAGCAGCTTTTTGTTCCCCAAGAGGGGGGACCAAGAGACCCAGTACTTC.

A few counts support this clonotype. The chain employs TRBV3-1 and TRBJ2-5; tentatively, D is TRBD1 or TRBD2 (5 bases each). Germline V gene sequence: CDR1 LGHDT, CDR2 YNNKEL (reference sequence). Trimming left V 3 bases short and J 0 bases short, with 14 bases between. CDR3 length equals 16 residues. CDR3 coding DNA: TGTGCCAGCAGCCATCGAGGGACCCAAAACCAAGAGACCCAGTACTTC. Protein: CASSHRGTQNQETQYF.

The chain has TRBV12-3 or TRBV12-4 and TRBJ2-5; 11 bases are a match to TRBD2. Losses at the gene ends were 3 bases for V and 5 bases for J; bases not matched to a gene: 11. The CDR3 runs to 17 residues. The CDR3 DNA follows: TGTGCCAGCAGTTTCGGGATAGCGGGGGGGGTAGGGGAGACCCAGTACTTC. This sequence encodes CASSFGIAGGVGETQYF.

This rearrangement joins TRBV19 to TRBJ1-3; D is possibly TRBD1 (6 bases). This CDR3 is 15 amino acids long. Germline assignment: CDR1 LNHDA and CDR2 SQIVND (reference sequence). Trimming stripped 3 bases from V and 0 bases from J, with 9 bases between. The CDR3 loop is CASSIGQLSGNTIYF. CDR3 nucleotide sequence: TGTGCCAGTAGTATCGGACAGCTCTCTGGAAACACCATATATTTT.